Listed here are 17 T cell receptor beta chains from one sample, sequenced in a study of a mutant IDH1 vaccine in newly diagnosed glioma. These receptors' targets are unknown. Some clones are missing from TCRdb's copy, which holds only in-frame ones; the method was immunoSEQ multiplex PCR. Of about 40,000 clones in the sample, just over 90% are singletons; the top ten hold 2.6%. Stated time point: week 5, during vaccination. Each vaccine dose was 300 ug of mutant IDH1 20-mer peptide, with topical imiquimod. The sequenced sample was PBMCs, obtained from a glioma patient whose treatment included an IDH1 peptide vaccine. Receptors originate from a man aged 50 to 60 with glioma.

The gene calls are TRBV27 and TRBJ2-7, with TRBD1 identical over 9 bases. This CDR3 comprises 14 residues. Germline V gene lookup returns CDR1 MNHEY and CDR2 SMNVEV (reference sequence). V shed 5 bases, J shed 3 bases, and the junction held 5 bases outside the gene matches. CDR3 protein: CASSLRTGVYEQYF. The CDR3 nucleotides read TGTGCCAGCAGTCTCCGGACAGGGGTCTACGAGCAGTACTTC.

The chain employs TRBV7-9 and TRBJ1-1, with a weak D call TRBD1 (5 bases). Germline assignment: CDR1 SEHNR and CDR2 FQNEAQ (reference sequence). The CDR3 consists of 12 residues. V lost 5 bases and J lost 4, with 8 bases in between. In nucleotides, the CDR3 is TGTGCCAGCAGCCGGGGGGGCACTGAAGCTTTCTTT. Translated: CASSRGGTEAFF.

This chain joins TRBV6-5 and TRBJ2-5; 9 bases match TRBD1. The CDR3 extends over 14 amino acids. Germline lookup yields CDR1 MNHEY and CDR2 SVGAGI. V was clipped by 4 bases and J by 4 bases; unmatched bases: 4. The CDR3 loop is CASSWGTGRETQYF. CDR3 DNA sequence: TGTGCCAGCAGTTGGGGGACAGGGAGAGAGACCCAGTACTTC.

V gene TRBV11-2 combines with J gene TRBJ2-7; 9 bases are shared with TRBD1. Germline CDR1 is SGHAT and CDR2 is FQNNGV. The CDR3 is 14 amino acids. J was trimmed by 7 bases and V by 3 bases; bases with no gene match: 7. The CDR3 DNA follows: TGTGCCAGCAGCTTCGGGACAGGGATAGGGGAGCAGTACTTC. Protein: CASSFGTGIGEQYF.

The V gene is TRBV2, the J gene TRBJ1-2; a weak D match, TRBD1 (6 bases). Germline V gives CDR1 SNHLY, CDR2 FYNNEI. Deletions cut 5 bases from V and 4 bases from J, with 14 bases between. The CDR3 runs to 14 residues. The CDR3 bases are TGTGCCAGCAGTTATTCCACAGGGAGCTATGGCTACACCTTC. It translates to CASSYSTGSYGYTF.

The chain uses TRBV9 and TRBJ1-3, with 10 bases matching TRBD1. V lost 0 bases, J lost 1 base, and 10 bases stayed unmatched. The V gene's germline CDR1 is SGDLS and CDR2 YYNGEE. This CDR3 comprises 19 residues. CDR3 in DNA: TGTGCCAGCAGCGTAGCCCGGGACAGGGGTCCTCAGTCTGGAAACACCATATATTTT. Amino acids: CASSVARDRGPQSGNTIYF.

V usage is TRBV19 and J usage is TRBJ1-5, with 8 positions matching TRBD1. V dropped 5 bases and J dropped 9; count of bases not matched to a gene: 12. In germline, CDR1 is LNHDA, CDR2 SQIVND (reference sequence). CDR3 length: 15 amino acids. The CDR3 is CASSLDRAVRGPQHF. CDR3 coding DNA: TGTGCCAGTAGTTTGGACAGGGCCGTGCGGGGGCCCCAGCATTTT.

The CDR3 protein is CASSPRENEQFF. CDR3 in DNA: TGTGCCAGCTCACCAAGGGAGAATGAGCAGTTCTTC. This chain connects TRBV18 to TRBJ2-1; possibly TRBD2 for D (5 bases). Germline lookup yields CDR1 KGHSH and CDR2 LQKENI. With 2 bases removed from V and 7 bases from J, the gap between germline ends came to 6 bases. CDR3 length: 12 residues.

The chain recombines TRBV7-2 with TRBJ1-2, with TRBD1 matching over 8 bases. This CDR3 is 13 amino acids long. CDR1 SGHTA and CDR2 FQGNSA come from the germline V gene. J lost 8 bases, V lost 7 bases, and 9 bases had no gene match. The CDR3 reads CASTPGTGEGYTF. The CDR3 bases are TGTGCCAGCACCCCCGGGACAGGCGAAGGCTACACCTTC.

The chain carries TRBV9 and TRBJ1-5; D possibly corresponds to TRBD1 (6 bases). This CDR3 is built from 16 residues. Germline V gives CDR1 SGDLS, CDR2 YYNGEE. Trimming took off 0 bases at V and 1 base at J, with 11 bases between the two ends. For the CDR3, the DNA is TGTGCCAGCAGCGTAGCTGGGGGCATGAGCAATCAGCCCCAGCATTTT. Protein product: CASSVAGGMSNQPQHF. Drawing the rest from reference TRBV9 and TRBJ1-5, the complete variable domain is DSGVTQTPKHLITATGQRVTLRCSPRSGDLSVYWYQQSLDQGLQFLIQYYNGEERAKGNILERFSAQQFPDLHSELNLSSLELGDSALYFCASSVAGGMSNQPQHFGDGTRLSIL.

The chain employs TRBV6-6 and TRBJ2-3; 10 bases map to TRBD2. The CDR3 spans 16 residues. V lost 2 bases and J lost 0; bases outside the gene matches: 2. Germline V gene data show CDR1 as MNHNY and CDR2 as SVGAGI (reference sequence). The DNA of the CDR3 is TGTGCCAGCAGTTACGGACTAGCGGCTAGCACAGATACGCAGTATTTT. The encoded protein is CASSYGLAASTDTQYF.

CDR3 loop: CASSLVGLASYEQYF. For the CDR3, the DNA is TGTGCCAGCAGCTTGGTGGGACTAGCGTCTTACGAGCAGTACTTC. V is TRBV5-6 and J is TRBJ2-7, with 10 bases that match TRBD2. The ends lost 0 bases at V and 4 bases at J; junction bases unmatched: 4. CDR3 length: 15 residues. Germline values: CDR1 SGHDT, CDR2 YYEEEE.

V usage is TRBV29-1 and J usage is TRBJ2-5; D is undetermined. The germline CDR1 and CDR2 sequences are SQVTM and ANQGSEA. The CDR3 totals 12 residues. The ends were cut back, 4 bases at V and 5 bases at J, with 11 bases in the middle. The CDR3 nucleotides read TGCAGCGTTGGTAGAGGCACGGAGACCCAGTACTTC. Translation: CSVGRGTETQYF.

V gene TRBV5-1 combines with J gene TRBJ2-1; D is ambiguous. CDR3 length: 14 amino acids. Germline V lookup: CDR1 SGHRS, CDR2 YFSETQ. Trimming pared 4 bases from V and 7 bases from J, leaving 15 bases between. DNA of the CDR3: TGCGCCAGCAGCCCCGGGCTATACTGGAATGAGCAGTTCTTC. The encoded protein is CASSPGLYWNEQFF.

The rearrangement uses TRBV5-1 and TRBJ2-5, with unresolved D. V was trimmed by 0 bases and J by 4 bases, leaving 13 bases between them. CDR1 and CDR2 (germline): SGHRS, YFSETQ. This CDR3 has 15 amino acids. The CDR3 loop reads CASSLEGLRVETQYF. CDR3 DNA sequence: TGCGCCAGCAGCTTGGAAGGCCTCCGAGTAGAGACCCAGTACTTC.

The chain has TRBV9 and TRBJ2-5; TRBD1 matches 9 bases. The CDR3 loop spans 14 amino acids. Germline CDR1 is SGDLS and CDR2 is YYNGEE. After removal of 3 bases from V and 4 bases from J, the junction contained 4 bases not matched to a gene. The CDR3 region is CASSGGTGIETQYF. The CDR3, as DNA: TGTGCCAGCAGCGGGGGGACAGGGATAGAGACCCAGTACTTC.

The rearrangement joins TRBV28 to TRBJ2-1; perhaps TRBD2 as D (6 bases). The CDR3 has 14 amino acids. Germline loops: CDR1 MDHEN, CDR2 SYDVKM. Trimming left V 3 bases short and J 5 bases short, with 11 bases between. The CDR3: CASSFGLLHNEQFF. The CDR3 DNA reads TGTGCCAGCAGTTTCGGACTACTCCACAATGAGCAGTTCTTC.